This T cell receptor (beta chain) was identified during a study of cytomegalovirus exposure and HLA in healthy donors. In the study overall: Across almost 400 genotyped donors, 65% to 90% landed in the Caucasian-associated ancestry cluster.

This clone has only a few counts. This CDR3 is 17 amino acids long. J gave up 4 bases and V 0 bases, and 11 bases lay outside the gene matches. Germline V CDR1 and CDR2: KGHSH, LQKENI. Vbeta (60) and Jbeta (13) primers were used in the PCR. Using immunoSEQ multiplex PCR, the repertoire was profiled, and TCRdb retains in-frame clones only, with some absent. The sample includes about 120,000 clones, about 73% seen only once; the top ten take around 3.7%. The V call is TRBV18, the J call TRBJ2-7; TRBD2 agrees at 8 bases. Sequenced sample: PBMCs. The receptor was derived from a woman in her 40s in good health and CMV-seronegative. The CDR3 DNA is TGTGCCAGCTCACCACCGTACGACTTGGCGGGAGGTTACGAGCAGTACTTC. It specifies CASSPPYDLAGGYEQYF.